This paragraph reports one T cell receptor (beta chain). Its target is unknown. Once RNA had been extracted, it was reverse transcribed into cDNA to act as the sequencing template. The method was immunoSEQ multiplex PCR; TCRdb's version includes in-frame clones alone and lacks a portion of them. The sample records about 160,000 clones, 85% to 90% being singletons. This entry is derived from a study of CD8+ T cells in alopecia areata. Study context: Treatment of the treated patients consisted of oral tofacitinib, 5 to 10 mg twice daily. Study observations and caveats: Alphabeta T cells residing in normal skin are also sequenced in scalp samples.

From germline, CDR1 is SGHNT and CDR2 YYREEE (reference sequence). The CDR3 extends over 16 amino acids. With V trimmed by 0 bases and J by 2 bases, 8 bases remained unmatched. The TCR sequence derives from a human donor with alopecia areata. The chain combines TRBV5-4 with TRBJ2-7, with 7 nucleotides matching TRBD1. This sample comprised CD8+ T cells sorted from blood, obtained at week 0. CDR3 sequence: CASSLVHEGATYEQYF. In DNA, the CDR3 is TGTGCCAGCAGCTTGGTGCACGAGGGGGCGACCTACGAGCAGTACTTC.